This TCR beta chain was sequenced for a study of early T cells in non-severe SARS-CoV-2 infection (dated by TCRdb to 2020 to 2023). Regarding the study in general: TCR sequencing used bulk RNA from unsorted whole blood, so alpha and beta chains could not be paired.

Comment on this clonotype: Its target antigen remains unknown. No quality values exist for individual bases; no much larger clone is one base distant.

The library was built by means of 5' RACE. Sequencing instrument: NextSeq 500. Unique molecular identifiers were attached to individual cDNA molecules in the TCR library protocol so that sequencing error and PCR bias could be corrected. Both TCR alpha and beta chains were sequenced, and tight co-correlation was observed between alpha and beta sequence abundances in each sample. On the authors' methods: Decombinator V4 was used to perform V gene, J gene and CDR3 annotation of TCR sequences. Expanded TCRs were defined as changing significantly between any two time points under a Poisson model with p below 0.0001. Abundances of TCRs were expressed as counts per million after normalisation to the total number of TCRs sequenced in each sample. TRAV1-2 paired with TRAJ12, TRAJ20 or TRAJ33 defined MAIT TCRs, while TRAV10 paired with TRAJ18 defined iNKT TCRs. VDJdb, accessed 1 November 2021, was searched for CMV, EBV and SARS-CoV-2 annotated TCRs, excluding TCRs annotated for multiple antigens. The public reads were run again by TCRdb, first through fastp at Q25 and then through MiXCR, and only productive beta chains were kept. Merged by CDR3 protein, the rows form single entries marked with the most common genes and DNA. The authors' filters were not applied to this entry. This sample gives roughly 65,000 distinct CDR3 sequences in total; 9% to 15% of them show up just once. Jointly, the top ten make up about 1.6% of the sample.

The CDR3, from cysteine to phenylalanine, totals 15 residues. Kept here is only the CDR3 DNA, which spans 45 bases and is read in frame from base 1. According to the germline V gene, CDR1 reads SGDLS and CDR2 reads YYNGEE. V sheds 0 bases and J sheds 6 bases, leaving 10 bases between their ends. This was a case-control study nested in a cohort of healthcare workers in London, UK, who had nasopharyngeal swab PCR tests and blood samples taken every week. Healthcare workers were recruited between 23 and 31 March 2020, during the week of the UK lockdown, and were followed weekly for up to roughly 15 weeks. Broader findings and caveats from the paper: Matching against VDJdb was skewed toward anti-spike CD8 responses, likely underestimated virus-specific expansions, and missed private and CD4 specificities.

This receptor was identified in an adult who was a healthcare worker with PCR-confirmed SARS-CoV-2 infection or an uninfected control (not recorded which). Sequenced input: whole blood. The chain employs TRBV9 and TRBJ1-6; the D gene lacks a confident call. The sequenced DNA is TGTGCCAGCAGCGTAGAGGGTCGGCCTAATTCACCCCTCCACTTT. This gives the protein CASSVEGRPNSPLHF. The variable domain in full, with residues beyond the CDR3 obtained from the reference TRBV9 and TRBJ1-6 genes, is DSGVTQTPKHLITATGQRVTLRCSPRSGDLSVYWYQQSLDQGLQFLIQYYNGEERAKGNILERFSAQQFPDLHSELNLSSLELGDSALYFCASSVEGRPNSPLHFGNGTRLTVT.